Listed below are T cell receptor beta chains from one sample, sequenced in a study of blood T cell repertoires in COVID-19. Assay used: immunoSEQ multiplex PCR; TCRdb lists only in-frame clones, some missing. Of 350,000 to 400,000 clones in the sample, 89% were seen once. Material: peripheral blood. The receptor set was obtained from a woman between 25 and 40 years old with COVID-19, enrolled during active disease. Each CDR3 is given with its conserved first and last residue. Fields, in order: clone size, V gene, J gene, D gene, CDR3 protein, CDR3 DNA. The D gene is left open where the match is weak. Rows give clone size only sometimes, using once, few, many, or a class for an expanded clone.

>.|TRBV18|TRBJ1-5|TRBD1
CASSSGQGIGQPQHF
TGTGCCAGCTCATCAGGACAGGGGATCGGTCAGCCCCAGCATTTT
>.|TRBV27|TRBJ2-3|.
CASSPQGGADTQYF
TGTGCCAGCAGTCCACAAGGGGGGGCAGATACGCAGTATTTT
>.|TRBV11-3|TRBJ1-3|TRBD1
CASNRQGPGNTIYF
TGTGCCAGCAATCGACAGGGACCTGGAAACACCATATATTTT
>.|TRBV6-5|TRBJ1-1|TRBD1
CASRQGGLTEAFF
TGTGCCAGCAGGCAAGGGGGCCTCACTGAAGCTTTCTTT
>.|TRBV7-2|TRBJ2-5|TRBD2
CASSPWGGTQRTQETQYF
TGTGCCAGCAGCCCCTGGGGGGGGACTCAAAGAACCCAAGAGACCCAGTACTTC
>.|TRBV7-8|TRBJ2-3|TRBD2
CASSLQRGSPDTQYF
TGTGCCAGCAGTCTGCAGCGGGGGTCCCCAGATACGCAGTATTTT
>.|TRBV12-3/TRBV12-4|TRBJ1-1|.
CASSIGRDTEAFF
TGTGCCAGCTCGATAGGGAGGGACACTGAAGCTTTCTTT
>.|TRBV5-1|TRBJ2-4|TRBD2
CASSPGEGKNIQYF
TGCGCCAGCAGTCCGGGGGAGGGCAAAAACATTCAGTACTTC
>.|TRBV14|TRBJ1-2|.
CASSQEGTGGPYGYTF
TGTGCCAGCAGCCAAGAAGGGACGGGGGGCCCCTATGGCTACACCTTC
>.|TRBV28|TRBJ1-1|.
CASWDGGLTEAFF
TGTGCCAGCTGGGATGGGGGGTTAACTGAAGCTTTCTTT
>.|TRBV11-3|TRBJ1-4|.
CASSRGIATNEKLFF
TGTGCCAGCAGCCGCGGGATCGCAACTAATGAAAAACTGTTTTTT
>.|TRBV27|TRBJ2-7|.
CASSFSTSYEQYF
TGTGCCAGCAGTTTTAGCACCTCCTACGAGCAGTACTTC
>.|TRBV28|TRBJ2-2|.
CASSPSGELFF
TGTGCCAGCAGCCCCTCCGGGGAGCTGTTTTTT
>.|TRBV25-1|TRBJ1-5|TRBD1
CASSDGDRVIQPQHF
TGTGCCAGCAGTGATGGGGACAGGGTTATTCAGCCCCAGCATTTT
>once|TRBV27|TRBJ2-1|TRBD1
CASSSYRSGQDEQFF
TGTGCCAGCAGCTCCTACAGGTCAGGACAGGATGAGCAGTTCTTC
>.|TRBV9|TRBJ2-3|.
CASSHRETTDTQYF
TGTGCCAGCAGTCACCGGGAAACCACAGATACGCAGTATTTT
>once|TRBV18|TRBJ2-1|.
CASSPPWRESYNEQFF
TGTGCCAGCTCACCCCCATGGAGGGAGTCCTACAATGAGCAGTTCTTC
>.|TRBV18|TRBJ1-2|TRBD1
CASSREGGVDGYTF
TGTGCCAGCTCTCGTGAAGGGGGCGTTGATGGCTACACCTTC
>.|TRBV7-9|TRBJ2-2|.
CASSSDIGELFF
TGTGCCAGCAGCTCGGACATCGGGGAGCTGTTTTTT
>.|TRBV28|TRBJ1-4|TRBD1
CASRIIQGSNEKLFF
TGTGCCAGCAGGATTATACAGGGGTCTAATGAAAAACTGTTTTTT
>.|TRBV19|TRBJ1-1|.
CASSITGNTEAFF
TGTGCCAGTAGTATCACTGGGAACACTGAAGCTTTCTTT
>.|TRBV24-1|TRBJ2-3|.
CATSGNRDTSTDTQYF
TGTGCCACCAGTGGGAACCGGGACACCAGCACAGATACGCAGTATTTT
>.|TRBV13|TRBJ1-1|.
CASSATGRNTEAFF
TGTGCCAGCAGCGCAACAGGGCGGAACACTGAAGCTTTCTTT
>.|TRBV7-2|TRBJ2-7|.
CASSLFSGSSYEQYF
TGTGCCAGCAGCTTATTCTCTGGGAGCTCCTACGAGCAGTACTTC
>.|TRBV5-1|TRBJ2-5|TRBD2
CASSLATSVFGETQYF
TGCGCCAGCAGCTTGGCGACTAGCGTGTTTGGAGAGACCCAGTACTTC
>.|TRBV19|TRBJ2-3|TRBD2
CASSPLAGGVADTQYF
TGTGCCAGTAGTCCTTTAGCGGGGGGGGTGGCAGATACGCAGTATTTT
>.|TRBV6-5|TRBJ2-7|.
CASSYSTYEQYF
TGTGCCAGCAGTTACAGCACCTACGAGCAGTACTTC
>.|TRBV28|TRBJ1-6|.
CASSTGGGGDSPLHF
TGTGCCAGCAGTACCGGGGGGGGAGGGGATTCACCCCTCCACTTT
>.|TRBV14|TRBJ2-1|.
CASSHQLGPGRSYNEQFF
TGTGCCAGCAGCCACCAACTGGGGCCGGGTCGTTCCTACAATGAGCAGTTCTTC
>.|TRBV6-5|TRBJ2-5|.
CASSYSPQTKETQYF
TGTGCCAGCAGTTACTCTCCGCAGACAAAAGAGACCCAGTACTTC
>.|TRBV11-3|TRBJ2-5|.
CASSLGLGRETQYF
TGTGCCAGCAGCTTAGGATTAGGGAGAGAGACCCAGTACTTC
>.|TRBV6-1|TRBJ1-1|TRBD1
CASSEDRVSVTEAFF
TGTGCCAGCAGTGAGGACAGGGTGTCGGTCACTGAAGCTTTCTTT